Each of the 9 T cell receptor beta chains below was sequenced from the same sample in a study of blood T cell repertoires in COVID-19 (TCRdb year 2020). The library came from the immunoSEQ multiplex PCR assay. TCRdb carries this immuneACCESS record with in-frame sequences only. Its versions omit some clonotypes, under half of them owing to an unresolved V gene in the studies checked, with the rest unexplained. Counted in this sample were 270,000 or so clones; about 86% of them appeared once. Of the sample, roughly 3.6% falls within the top ten clones. Sequenced material: PBMCs or T cells enriched from blood (not recorded which). Source of these receptors: a man in his forties or fifties who had recovered from COVID-19.

In its sample, this clone was seen a few times. The chain links TRBV27 to TRBJ2-1, with 8 bases identical to TRBD2. Trimming cost V 5 bases and J 4 bases; bases outside gene matches: 10. This CDR3 region has 16 residues. Germline CDR1 MNHEY, CDR2 SMNVEV (reference sequence). CDR3 DNA sequence: TGTGCCAGCAGTAAGTCCCGGGCTAGCGGGTACAATGAGCAGTTCTTC. The encoded protein is CASSKSRASGYNEQFF.

This clone was observed a few times. The CDR3: CASSRQGPNEQYF. CDR3 in DNA: TGTGCCAGCTCGCGCCAGGGGCCCAACGAGCAGTACTTC. The chain uses TRBV18 and TRBJ2-7; a possible D gene is TRBD1 (6 bases). The CDR3 spans 13 residues. The V gene's germline CDR1 is KGHSH and CDR2 LQKENI. Between the trimmed V and J ends, which lost 6 bases and 5 bases, there was a span of 14 bases.

This chain joins TRBV5-1 and TRBJ2-5; 15 nucleotides match TRBD2. CDR1 and CDR2 from the germline V gene are SGHRS and YFSETQ. V shed 3 bases, J shed 5 bases, and the junction held 8 bases outside the gene matches. This CDR3 comprises 17 residues. CDR3 residues: CASSSLGLAGGGETQYF. The CDR3 DNA follows: TGCGCCAGCAGCTCATTAGGACTAGCGGGAGGGGGTGAGACCCAGTACTTC.

The CDR3 DNA sequence: TGTGCCAGCAGCTCGACAGGGGGCTGGGAGACCCAGTACTTC. Amino acids: CASSSTGGWETQYF. The genes are TRBV7-3 and TRBJ2-5; TRBD1 agrees at 10 bases. The CDR3 length is 14 residues. Germline CDR1 and CDR2: SGHTA and FQGTGA. Germline trimming cut 4 bases from V and 5 bases from J; bases unmatched to any gene: 4.

This chain connects TRBV7-2 to TRBJ2-3; maybe TRBD1 (6 bases). Trimming shortened V by 5 bases and J by 2 bases, and 14 bases separated the two germline ends. Per germline, CDR1 SGHTA and CDR2 FQGNSA. The CDR3 totals 15 residues. This chain's CDR3 is CASSPWGQDTDTQYF. The CDR3 DNA sequence: TGTGCCAGCAGCCCCTGGGGACAAGACACAGATACGCAGTATTTT.

This chain links TRBV2 with TRBJ1-2; tentative D call: TRBD1 (6 bases). V was cut by 4 bases and J by 6 bases, with 18 bases left in between. This CDR3 has 15 residues. The germline CDR1 and CDR2 sequences are SNHLY and FYNNEI. The CDR3 protein is CASSASPYRAHGYTF. The CDR3 nucleotides are TGTGCCAGCAGTGCCAGCCCCTACAGGGCGCATGGCTACACCTTC.

This rearrangement joins TRBV6-6 to TRBJ2-1; 10 nucleotides line up with TRBD1. Germline V gene data show CDR1 as MNHNY and CDR2 as SVGAGI (reference sequence). Germline trimming cut 6 bases from V and 4 bases from J; bases unmatched to any gene: 6. The CDR3 is made up of 15 amino acids. CDR3 protein: CASSTGTGAYNEQFF. The CDR3 DNA follows: TGTGCCAGCAGCACCGGGACAGGGGCGTACAATGAGCAGTTCTTC.

This chain connects TRBV10-2 to TRBJ1-6; 7 bases match TRBD1. CDR1 is WSHSY and CDR2 is SAAADI in the germline V gene. The CDR3 has 14 amino acids. Unmatched junction bases numbered 5, after V lost 8 bases and J lost 4 bases. In nucleotides, the CDR3 is TGCGCCAGCCAAACACAGGGGTATAATTCACCCCTCCACTTT. It is translated as CASQTQGYNSPLHF.

The chain carries TRBV4-2 and TRBJ2-5, with D maybe TRBD2 (6 bases). The CDR3 runs to 14 residues. The germline V and J ends were trimmed by 3 bases and 5 bases, with 13 bases remaining between them. Germline loops: CDR1 LGHNA, CDR2 YNFKEQ. The DNA of the CDR3 is TGTGCCAGCAGCCAGGGACTGGATATGGAGACCCAGTACTTC. Its translation is CASSQGLDMETQYF.